The present T cell receptor (beta chain) was sequenced within a study of T-cell reconstitution after alpha-beta-depleted transplantation in children. Study observations and caveats: Expanded clones from the graft, numbering several hundred, reportedly supplied alpha-beta T cells about two months after transplant. The main origin of T-cell counts and diversity one year after transplant was newly produced T cells. Several patients had high TCRbeta diversity at day 60; it came from surviving recipient T cells and thymic progenitors.

This clonotype was counted at least ten times. Its antigen is still unknown. Unique molecular identifiers tagged the TCRbeta library. Via MiXCR, TCRdb re-called the PCR reads, giving one row per CDR3 protein. The profile covers approximately 220,000 distinct CDR3 sequences, with more than 15% appearing a single time and 35% to 50% taken by the ten largest. Trimming took 4 bases from V and 3 from J, leaving 16 bases between them. The CDR3 extends over 16 amino acids. CDR1 is LGHNA and CDR2 is YNFKEQ in the germline V gene. The origin of this receptor is a male patient aged 2-9 years who had a stem cell transplant for acute lymphoblastic leukemia, so the T cells may come from the graft donor. The rearrangement uses TRBV4-2 and TRBJ1-5; possibly TRBD1 for D (5 bases). The sequencing used PBMCs, mostly from graft donor cells, collected 360 days after TCRalphabeta/CD19-depleted stem cell transplant. The CDR3, as DNA: TGTGCCAGCAGCCTTAGCCGTCAGGGTATCAATCAGCCCCAGCATTTT. Protein product: CASSLSRQGINQPQHF.